The TCR beta chain described here comes from a study of blood T cells in healthy people across ages (dated by TCRdb to about 2015). Concerning the study at large: In model experiments, template switching captured roughly one uniquely barcoded TCR beta cDNA molecule for every two T cells. Using deep sequencing normalized with unique cDNA molecular identifiers, the study measured how TCR beta repertoire diversity changes with age. Four age groups were formed from the donors: young (average 16 years), middle-aged (around 41), aged (about 62) and long-lived (82). To avoid experimental bias, donors of different ages were randomly spread across the sequencing lanes. The study analyzed two additional independent replicas of 1 million unique cDNA reads from the same blood draw for two donors, one aged 18 to 29 and one aged 80 or older.

Its CDR3 holds 16 amino acids, cysteine through phenylalanine. Of the read, only the CDR3 DNA is kept; its 48 bases are in frame from base 1. Looking up the germline V gene (reference sequence) yields CDR1 SGHKS and CDR2 YYEKEE. V drops 0 bases and J drops 0 bases, leaving 13 bases in between. Donors were a few dozen systemically healthy Caucasian individuals from Russia aged roughly 6 to 95 years. Each donor gave about 10 milliliters of peripheral blood, drawn into EDTA-treated Vacutainer tubes. Ficoll-Paque density-gradient centrifugation was used to isolate PBMCs, with at least 7 million per sample. Trizol reagent was used to extract total RNA from the PBMCs, yielding at least 5.5 micrograms per sample. For every donor, an aliquot of PBMCs went through flow cytometry to measure the percentages of naive CD45RAhigh/CD27high T cells. Note on this clonotype: The specificity of this receptor is unknown. The input lacks base qualities; no much larger clone sits a single base away.

Overall study results and their limits: Compared with the aged group, the long-lived group had more naive CD4+ T cells, fewer expanded clones and increased TCR diversity, suggesting age selection. Since profiling was done on bulk unsorted PBMCs, naive and antigen-experienced compartments could not be conclusively compared. Observed TCR beta diversity per million T cells fell roughly linearly with age, and a significant reduction was already apparent by age roughly 40. The CMV infection status of donors was not known, potentially confounding age-related changes in expanded clonotypes. A strong correlation was found between observed TCR beta diversity and the percentage of naive T cells measured by flow cytometry. Total diversity estimates from one million sequenced T cells were considered lower bounds and underestimates.

Library generation was performed with 5' RACE. Sequencing was carried out with an Illumina HiSeq 2500. A second PCR of 7 to 11 cycles was run with a J-beta primer mix and a sample-barcoded 5' primer. Each TCR beta cDNA molecule received a unique molecular identifier from a template-switch 5' adaptor carrying 12 random nucleotides. At least 2.5 million CDR3-containing paired-end reads were obtained from each sample. The Mint cDNA synthesis kit, primed by a TRBC-specific oligonucleotide, was used to synthesize first-strand cDNA from all RNA. Following uracil-DNA glycosylase treatment, all cDNA underwent a first 18-cycle PCR with the universal primers M1SS and BC2_uni_R. As for how the authors treated the data: Normalization of each sample was performed by random selection of 1 million high-quality reads, each carrying a distinct molecular identifier. Reads sharing molecular identifiers were discarded rather than binned into consensus sequences. MiTCR, with a Q25 quality threshold and the strictest error-elimination algorithm, was used for CDR3 identification, clonotype clustering and error correction. A nonparametric unseen species model with Euler transformation was used to estimate a lower bound on total TCR beta diversity. TCRdb reworked the public reads: Q25 trimming with fastp, MiXCR clone assembly, productive beta chains retained. Rows merge per CDR3 protein into single entries with the most common DNA and genes. These V and J calls originate from TCRdb's pipeline instead of the authors' own analysis. This sample holds 780,000 or so distinct CDR3 sequences; approximately 53% were observed only once. About 26% of the sample belongs to the ten largest clones.

This clonotype was sampled from a man aged 40-49 years in good health. Recombination joined TRBV5-5 with TRBJ2-7; a weak D assignment points to TRBD2 (6 bases agree). Sequenced input: blood. The nucleotides are TGTGCCAGCAGCTTGGCCCTACGACTAGACTCCTACGAGCAGTACTTC. Its coded protein is CASSLALRLDSYEQYF. Reference TRBV5-5 and TRBJ2-7 genes cover what lies past the CDR3, so the full variable domain is DAGVTQSPTHLIKTRGQQVTLRCSPISGHKSVSWYQQVLGQGPQFIFQYYEKEERGRGNFPDRFSARQFPNYSSELNVNALLLGDSALYLCASSLALRLDSYEQYFGPGTRLTVT.